These T cell receptor beta chains were read from a single sample in a study of graft-versus-host responses after intestinal transplantation. Assay used: immunoSEQ multiplex PCR; TCRdb lists only in-frame clones, some missing. The data hold 80,000 to 90,000 clones, with roughly 90% observed a single time. For these TCRs, the target antigens are not known. This specimen was unstimulated CD4+ T cells sorted from spleen or lymph node cells, taken before intestinal transplant. The receptors derive from a human donor who received an intestinal transplant. The CDR3 runs from the conserved cysteine through the conserved F or W. The order of the fields is J gene, CDR3 length, D gene, clone size, V gene, CDR3 DNA, CDR3 protein. A D gene is named only where the DNA matches it firmly. Some rows have no size entry. The others give once, few or many, or a class for an expanded clone.

J: TRBJ1-2
length: 15
D: TRBD1
size: -
V: TRBV5-4
DNA: TGTGCCAGCAGCTTGGCCGGGACAGGGGATGGAGGCTACACCTTC
CDR3: CASSLAGTGDGGYTF

J: TRBJ1-1
length: 13
D: -
size: once
V: TRBV6-1
DNA: TGTGCCAGCAGTGAAGAGGGGCTCCTGGGGGCCCCTTTT
CDR3: CASSEEGLLGAPF

J: TRBJ2-1
length: 14
D: TRBD2
size: -
V: TRBV5-1
DNA: TGCGCCAGCAGCATAGCGGGGGGTTACAATGAGCAGTTCTTC
CDR3: CASSIAGGYNEQFF

J: TRBJ1-4
length: 13
D: TRBD1
size: -
V: TRBV6-1
DNA: TGTGCCAGCAGTGAAAGGGACAGGGGGGAACTGTTTTTT
CDR3: CASSERDRGELFF

J: TRBJ1-2
length: 14
D: TRBD1
size: -
V: TRBV9
DNA: TGTGCCAGCAGCCCCGGGACAGGGGGATATGGCTACACCTTC
CDR3: CASSPGTGGYGYTF

J: TRBJ1-1
length: 14
D: -
size: -
V: TRBV21-1
DNA: TGTGCCAGCTGGTTGCAGGGGGCTTACACTGAAGCTTTCTTT
CDR3: CASWLQGAYTEAFF

J: TRBJ1-1
length: 13
D: -
size: once
V: TRBV7-3
DNA: TGTGCCAGCAGCTCACATGGGGGGACTGAAGCTTTCTTT
CDR3: CASSSHGGTEAFF

J: TRBJ2-7
length: 16
D: TRBD2
size: once
V: TRBV4-2
DNA: TGTGCCAGCAGCCAAGAACGTAGCGGGCTCTCCTACGAGCAGTACTTC
CDR3: CASSQERSGLSYEQYF

J: TRBJ2-5
length: 16
D: -
size: -
V: TRBV6-5
DNA: TGTGCCAGCAGTTACTCGCTGGCGGGGGCCCTGGGGGAGCAGTACTTC
CDR3: CASSYSLAGALGEQYF

J: TRBJ2-1
length: 16
D: -
size: -
V: TRBV6-5
DNA: TGTGCCAGCAGTTACTCGATAAGCACCGGTTACAATGAGCAGTTCTTC
CDR3: CASSYSISTGYNEQFF

J: TRBJ2-7
length: 12
D: -
size: -
V: TRBV9
DNA: TGTGCCAGCAGCGTAGTAGAGGACGAGCAGTACTTC
CDR3: CASSVVEDEQYF

J: TRBJ1-1
length: 16
D: -
size: -
V: TRBV4-2
DNA: TGTGCCAGCAGCCAGGCTGCCGACACCCTGAACACTGAAGCTTTCTTT
CDR3: CASSQAADTLNTEAFF

J: TRBJ2-7
length: 11
D: -
size: -
V: TRBV20-1
DNA: TGCAGTGCTAGAGTTTCATGCGAGCAGTACTTC
CDR3: CSARVSCEQYF

J: TRBJ2-6
length: 17
D: TRBD1
size: -
V: TRBV7-8
DNA: TGTGCCAGCAGCTTAGTTTCAGGGGGCTCTGGGGCCAACGTCCTGACTTTC
CDR3: CASSLVSGGSGANVLTF

J: TRBJ2-7
length: 16
D: TRBD2
size: -
V: TRBV4-1
DNA: TGCGCCAGCAGCCCCCCGGCGGGCGGGGGGGCTGGAGAGCAGTACTTC
CDR3: CASSPPAGGGAGEQYF

J: TRBJ2-7
length: 15
D: TRBD1
size: -
V: TRBV2
DNA: TGTGCCACCCCCCGACAGGGAGCCTCCTCCGGCGAGCAGTACTTC
CDR3: CATPRQGASSGEQYF

J: TRBJ1-1
length: 14
D: -
size: -
V: TRBV19
DNA: TGTGCCAGTAGTAGGGCGCGGGGGAACACTGAAGCTTTCTTT
CDR3: CASSRARGNTEAFF

J: TRBJ2-2
length: 15
D: -
size: once
V: TRBV5-1
DNA: TGCGCCAGCAGCGAACAGGGTCTTGGCACCGGGGAGCTGTTTTTT
CDR3: CASSEQGLGTGELFF

J: TRBJ1-2
length: 13
D: TRBD1
size: few
V: TRBV9
DNA: TGTGCCAGCAGCGTTGGACAGGGGGATGGCTACACCTTC
CDR3: CASSVGQGDGYTF

J: TRBJ2-7
length: 15
D: TRBD2
size: -
V: TRBV11-2
DNA: TGTGCCAGCAGCCCTCGGGAGGTCTCTTTGTACGAGCAGTACTTC
CDR3: CASSPREVSLYEQYF

J: TRBJ2-1
length: 16
D: TRBD2
size: -
V: TRBV29-1
DNA: TGCAGCGTTAACCCTAGACTAGCGGGGGCGAACAATGAGCAGTTCTTC
CDR3: CSVNPRLAGANNEQFF

J: TRBJ2-2
length: 16
D: TRBD2
size: -
V: TRBV6-6
DNA: TGTGCCAGCAGCCAGCGCCTAGCGGGGGGGCCAGGGGAGCTGTTTTTT
CDR3: CASSQRLAGGPGELFF

J: TRBJ1-4
length: 15
D: -
size: -
V: TRBV7-9
DNA: TGTGCCAGCAGCCCCCAACAGGGTAGGAGTGAAAAACTGTTTTTT
CDR3: CASSPQQGRSEKLFF

J: TRBJ2-2
length: 13
D: -
size: -
V: TRBV5-1
DNA: TGCGCCAGCAGCTTGAGCCCTTCCGGGGAGCTGTTTTTT
CDR3: CASSLSPSGELFF

J: TRBJ1-2
length: 13
D: -
size: -
V: TRBV6-5
DNA: TGTGCCAGCAGCCTATTAGGGGGATATGGCTACACCTTC
CDR3: CASSLLGGYGYTF

J: TRBJ2-7
length: 15
D: TRBD1
size: once
V: TRBV13
DNA: TGTGCCAGCAGCTTCAGGGGACAGCTGGAGTGGGAGCAGTACTTC
CDR3: CASSFRGQLEWEQYF

J: TRBJ1-2
length: 15
D: -
size: -
V: TRBV9
DNA: TGTGCCAGCAGCGTAGCTCGCGAGGGGGGGTATGGCTACACCTTC
CDR3: CASSVAREGGYGYTF

J: TRBJ2-1
length: 14
D: TRBD2
size: -
V: TRBV10-3
DNA: TGTGCCATCGGGGATAGTAGCGGGGCTGATGAGCAGTTCTTC
CDR3: CAIGDSSGADEQFF

J: TRBJ1-6
length: 14
D: -
size: -
V: TRBV2
DNA: TGTGCCAGCACCGGAGGGCCTGAGGGGTCACCCCTCCACTTT
CDR3: CASTGGPEGSPLHF

J: TRBJ1-6
length: 15
D: TRBD1
size: -
V: TRBV6-5
DNA: TGTGCCAGCAGTCCACCGGGACAGGGGAAGTCACCCCTCCACTTT
CDR3: CASSPPGQGKSPLHF

J: TRBJ1-2
length: 13
D: TRBD1
size: -
V: TRBV6-1
DNA: TGTGCCAGCAGTACACAGGGGGATGGTGGCTACACCTTC
CDR3: CASSTQGDGGYTF

J: TRBJ2-7
length: 15
D: TRBD1
size: -
V: TRBV6-5
DNA: TGTGCCAGCAGTTACGGGACAGGGATCTCCTACGAGCAGTACTTC
CDR3: CASSYGTGISYEQYF

J: TRBJ2-7
length: 16
D: TRBD1
size: -
V: TRBV19
DNA: TGTGCCAGTAGCCCCCTGACAGGGGGCGGTCCCTACGAGCAGTACTTC
CDR3: CASSPLTGGGPYEQYF

J: TRBJ2-7
length: 15
D: TRBD1
size: once
V: TRBV7-9
DNA: TGTGCCAGCAGCCTAGGGGGGACAGGGGGCTACGAGCAGTACTTC
CDR3: CASSLGGTGGYEQYF

J: TRBJ2-6
length: 17
D: TRBD2
size: -
V: TRBV7-3
DNA: TGTGCCAGCAGGGGGACTAGCGGGGCCTCTGGGGCCAACGTCCTGACTTTC
CDR3: CASRGTSGASGANVLTF

J: TRBJ1-6
length: 15
D: TRBD1
size: -
V: TRBV18
DNA: TGTGCCAGCTCACTCGGACAGGAGAATAATTCACCCCTCCACTTT
CDR3: CASSLGQENNSPLHF

J: TRBJ2-1
length: 15
D: TRBD2
size: -
V: TRBV25-1
DNA: TGTGCCAGCAGTGGACTAGCGGGGGGCTACAATGAGCAGTTCTTC
CDR3: CASSGLAGGYNEQFF

J: TRBJ2-3
length: 17
D: TRBD1
size: -
V: TRBV9
DNA: TGTGCCAGCAGCGTTAGGGGGCATCCCTCTAGCACAGATACGCAGTATTTT
CDR3: CASSVRGHPSSTDTQYF

J: TRBJ1-2
length: 9
D: -
size: -
V: TRBV29-1
DNA: TGCAGCGTTGGCAAGGAGAATATCTTC
CDR3: CSVGKENIF

J: TRBJ1-3
length: 14
D: -
size: -
V: TRBV5-1
DNA: TGCGCCAGCAGCTCGACAGGTTCTGGAAACACCATATATTTT
CDR3: CASSSTGSGNTIYF

J: TRBJ1-3
length: 15
D: -
size: -
V: TRBV6-5
DNA: TGTGCCAGTGGGGGGTTGGGCGGGTTTGGAAACACCATATATTTT
CDR3: CASGGLGGFGNTIYF

J: TRBJ2-7
length: 14
D: -
size: -
V: TRBV6-5
DNA: TGTGCCAGCAGTTACTCCCCTAGCTCCTACGAGCAGTACTTC
CDR3: CASSYSPSSYEQYF

J: TRBJ1-1
length: 15
D: -
size: -
V: TRBV5-4
DNA: TGTGCCAGCAGCTTAGAGGCAGGGCTGGGGACTGAAGCTTTCTTT
CDR3: CASSLEAGLGTEAFF

J: TRBJ2-1
length: 15
D: TRBD2
size: -
V: TRBV9
DNA: TGTGCCAGCAGCCCACTAGCGGGGGGGTACAATGAGCAGTTCTTC
CDR3: CASSPLAGGYNEQFF

J: TRBJ1-5
length: 15
D: -
size: -
V: TRBV9
DNA: TGTGCCAGCAGCGTAGGCGAATATAGCAATCAGCCCCAGCATTTT
CDR3: CASSVGEYSNQPQHF

J: TRBJ1-1
length: 14
D: TRBD1
size: -
V: TRBV6-6
DNA: TGTGCCAGCAGTCCACAGGGGGTCGGCACTGAAGCTTTCTTT
CDR3: CASSPQGVGTEAFF

J: TRBJ1-6
length: 18
D: -
size: -
V: TRBV27
DNA: TGTGCCAGCAGTCCCACCATACCACAGTCCCCCTATATAGGACCCCTCCACTTT
CDR3: CASSPTIPQSPYIGPLHF

J: TRBJ1-1
length: 15
D: -
size: once
V: TRBV7-8
DNA: TGTGCCAGCAGCTCCCTCGGCGGGGCGAACACTGAAGCTTTCTTT
CDR3: CASSSLGGANTEAFF

J: TRBJ2-5
length: 13
D: -
size: -
V: TRBV11-3
DNA: TGTGCCAGCAGCTCCCATTACCGGGGGACCCAGTACTTC
CDR3: CASSSHYRGTQYF

J: TRBJ2-3
length: 13
D: -
size: -
V: TRBV7-3
DNA: TGTGCCAGCAGCCCCCAGGCCACAGATACGCAGTATTTT
CDR3: CASSPQATDTQYF